Each of the 8 T cell receptor beta chains below was sequenced from the same sample in a study of quantifying T cell responses using KT2 cells. Overall study context: Reverse transcription used primers in the TCR alpha and beta constant regions.

The cDNA 3' end received a ligated oligonucleotide with a UMI. An equimolar mix of RC1.1 and RC1.2 primed the beta chain across TRBC1 and TRBC2. Using its own MiXCR run on the UMI-ligation and nested PCR reads, TCRdb lists one record per CDR3 protein. The profile shows tens of thousands of distinct CDR3 sequences, 10% to 13% of them singletons. Sequenced sample: PBMCs spiked with cells of the T cell clone KT2. These receptors were obtained from a human donor.

A few counts support this clonotype. This chain connects TRBV6-1 to TRBJ2-4; 7 positions agree with TRBD1. The CDR3 covers 15 residues. Trimming took 6 bases from V and 5 from J; bases not matched to a gene: 10. The germline V gene has CDR1 MNHNS and CDR2 SASEGT. The CDR3, as DNA: TGTGCCAGCAGGAAGTTTGAGGGGGCGGAAAACATTCAGTACTTC. Its protein is CASRKFEGAENIQYF.

V is TRBV5-4 and J is TRBJ2-1; TRBD2 aligns across 9 bases. Germline trimming cut 0 bases from V and 8 bases from J; bases unmatched to any gene: 6. Germline V gene lookup returns CDR1 SGHNT and CDR2 YYREEE (reference sequence). The CDR3 is 15 amino acids. CDR3 region: CASSLDSGGWDEQFF. CDR3 nucleotide sequence: TGTGCCAGCAGCTTGGATAGCGGGGGCTGGGATGAGCAGTTCTTC. Drawing the rest from reference TRBV5-4 and TRBJ2-1, the complete variable domain is ETGVTQSPTHLIKTRGQQVTLRCSSQSGHNTVSWYQQALGQGPQFIFQYYREEENGRGNFPPRFSGLQFPNYSSELNVNALELDDSALYLCASSLDSGGWDEQFFGPGTRLTVL.

This clonotype was seen a handful of times. The gene calls are TRBV12-3 or TRBV12-4 and TRBJ1-1; TRBD1 aligns across 8 bases. This CDR3 contains 13 residues. V dropped 3 bases and J dropped 7; count of bases not matched to a gene: 4. In nucleotides, the CDR3 is TGTGCCAGCAGTTTGGTGGACAGGGATGAAGCTTTCTTT. It is translated as CASSLVDRDEAFF.

This clonotype was counted many times. The genes are TRBV11-3 and TRBJ2-5; D remains ambiguous. Per germline, CDR1 SGHNT and CDR2 YENEEA. The CDR3 has 14 amino acids. V shed 6 bases and J shed 7 bases, with 18 bases lying between them. CDR3 sequence: CASRLTSTHWTQYF. The DNA for the CDR3 is TGTGCCAGCAGATTGACATCGACCCATTGGACCCAGTACTTC.

This rearrangement joins TRBV21-1 to TRBJ1-2; the table's D call, TRBD1, was not checked against the DNA. TRBV21-1 corresponds to a pseudogene. There are 17 residues in the CDR3. CDR3 bases: TGTGCCAGCAGCCGATGGACAGGGGGCGCGGGGGACTATGGCTACACCTTC. This sequence encodes CASSRWTGGAGDYGYTF.

The genes are TRBV7-8 and TRBJ2-1; 7 bases align to TRBD1. CDR1 and CDR2 from the germline V gene are SGHVS and FQNEAQ. With V trimmed by 4 bases and J by 0 bases, 3 bases remained unmatched. The CDR3 is made up of 15 amino acids. The chain's CDR3 is CASSSGQSSYNEQFF. In nucleotides, the CDR3 is TGTGCCAGCAGCTCGGGACAGAGCTCCTACAATGAGCAGTTCTTC.

J is TRBJ2-5 and V is TRBV13; 12 bases align to TRBD2. V lost 5 bases, J lost 4 bases, and 5 bases stayed unmatched. Germline V gene sequence: CDR1 PRHDT, CDR2 FYEKMQ (reference sequence). The CDR3 is made up of 15 amino acids. The CDR3 sequence is CASSRVLAGGETQYF. In DNA, the CDR3 is TGTGCCAGCAGCCGGGTACTAGCGGGGGGAGAGACCCAGTACTTC.

This clonotype was detected many times. V gene TRBV6-5 combines with J gene TRBJ2-5; 8 bases fit TRBD1. V was clipped by 5 bases and J by 5 bases; unmatched bases: 7. The CDR3 loop spans 14 amino acids. Looked up from germline, CDR1 is MNHEY and CDR2 is SVGAGI. The CDR3 bases are TGTGCCAGCAGTCGTAAAACAGGGGGGGAGACCCAGTACTTC. Protein: CASSRKTGGETQYF.